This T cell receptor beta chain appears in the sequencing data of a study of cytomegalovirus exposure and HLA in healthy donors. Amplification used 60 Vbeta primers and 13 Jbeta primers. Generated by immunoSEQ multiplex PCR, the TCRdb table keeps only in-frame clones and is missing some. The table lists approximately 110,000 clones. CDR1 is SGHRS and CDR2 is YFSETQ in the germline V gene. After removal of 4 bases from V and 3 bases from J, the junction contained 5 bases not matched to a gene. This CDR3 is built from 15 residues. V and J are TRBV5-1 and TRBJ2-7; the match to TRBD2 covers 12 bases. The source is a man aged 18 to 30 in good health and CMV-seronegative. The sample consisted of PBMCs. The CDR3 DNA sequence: TGCGCCAGCAGCGGCCCGGGACTAGCGGGCTACGAGCAGTACTTC. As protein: CASSGPGLAGYEQYF.